This paragraph reports one T cell receptor beta chain. Its specificity is not known. These data originate in a study of cytomegalovirus exposure and HLA in healthy donors. Notes on the study in general: A subsequent analysis found that TCR clusters from the first cohort also tended to co-occur in the approximately 130 validation repertoires, with 90% to 95% of cluster scores above 0. Rarity marked most TCR sequences, yet some public TCRs occurred in many donors.

The protocol was immunoSEQ multiplex PCR, while the TCRdb copy is restricted to in-frame clones and leaves out a portion. Among tens of thousands of clones, about 95% were seen once, and the ten largest hold approximately 6.8%. This sequence originates from a woman aged 18-35 years in good health and CMV-seropositive. Sequences were obtained from PBMCs.

The CDR3 DNA follows: TGTGCCAGCAGTACCCGGAGGGGGCGAGCGAGTGAGCAGTACTTC. This sequence encodes CASSTRRGRASEQYF. This sequence joins TRBV6-5 and TRBJ2-7; D is perhaps TRBD1 (7 bases). V was clipped by 5 bases and J by 7 bases, with 21 bases between them. The CDR3 contains 15 residues. Germline CDR1 reads MNHEY; CDR2 reads SVGAGI.